Detailed here is one T cell receptor beta chain. Its specificity is unknown. The germline CDR1 and CDR2 sequences are SNHLY and FYNNEI. CDR3 length equals 12 residues. V lost 4 bases to trimming and J lost 5 bases, with 6 bases between them. PCR involved 60 Vbeta and 13 Jbeta primers. Original methodology: Later, 65 million to 85 million unique TCR beta chains were counted in an analysis, and around 11 million of them were shared. Here immunoSEQ multiplex PCR was the method, and the copy in TCRdb shows in-frame clones only, minus some. That table gives V, J and clone size, and the DNA gave D and trimming. The sample has 150,000 or so clones, 60% to 85% seen once. This sample is drawn from a study of cytomegalovirus exposure and HLA in healthy donors. The study, taken as a whole, reports: Sequencing likely produced, as an artifact, a cluster of highly shared sequence variants. Associated with cytomegalovirus, according to the listing, were some 150 TCR beta chains. A previous analysis found most TCR beta V segments productive roughly 87% or roughly 30% of the time.

The rearrangement uses TRBV2 and TRBJ1-3; no reliable D call. This sequence was found in a man aged 35-49 years in good health and CMV-seropositive. Source material: PBMCs. The CDR3 loop is CASSVNRNTIYF. CDR3 nucleotide sequence: TGTGCCAGCAGTGTTAACAGAAACACCATATATTTT.